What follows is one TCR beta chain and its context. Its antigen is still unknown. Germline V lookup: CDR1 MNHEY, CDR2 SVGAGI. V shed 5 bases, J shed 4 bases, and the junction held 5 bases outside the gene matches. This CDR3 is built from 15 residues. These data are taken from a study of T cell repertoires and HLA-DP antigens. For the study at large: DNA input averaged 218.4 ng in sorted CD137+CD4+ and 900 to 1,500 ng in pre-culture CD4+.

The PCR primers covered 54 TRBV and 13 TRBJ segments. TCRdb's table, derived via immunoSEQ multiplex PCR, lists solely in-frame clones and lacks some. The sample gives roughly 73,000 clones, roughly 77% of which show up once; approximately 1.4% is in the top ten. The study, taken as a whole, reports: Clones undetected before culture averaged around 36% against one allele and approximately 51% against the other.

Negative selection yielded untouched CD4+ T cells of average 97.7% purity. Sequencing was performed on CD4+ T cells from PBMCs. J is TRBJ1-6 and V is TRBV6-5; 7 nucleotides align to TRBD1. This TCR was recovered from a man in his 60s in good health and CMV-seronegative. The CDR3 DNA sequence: TGTGCCAGCAGTCGACAGGGCAGGTATAATTCACCCCTCCACTTT. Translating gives CASSRQGRYNSPLHF.